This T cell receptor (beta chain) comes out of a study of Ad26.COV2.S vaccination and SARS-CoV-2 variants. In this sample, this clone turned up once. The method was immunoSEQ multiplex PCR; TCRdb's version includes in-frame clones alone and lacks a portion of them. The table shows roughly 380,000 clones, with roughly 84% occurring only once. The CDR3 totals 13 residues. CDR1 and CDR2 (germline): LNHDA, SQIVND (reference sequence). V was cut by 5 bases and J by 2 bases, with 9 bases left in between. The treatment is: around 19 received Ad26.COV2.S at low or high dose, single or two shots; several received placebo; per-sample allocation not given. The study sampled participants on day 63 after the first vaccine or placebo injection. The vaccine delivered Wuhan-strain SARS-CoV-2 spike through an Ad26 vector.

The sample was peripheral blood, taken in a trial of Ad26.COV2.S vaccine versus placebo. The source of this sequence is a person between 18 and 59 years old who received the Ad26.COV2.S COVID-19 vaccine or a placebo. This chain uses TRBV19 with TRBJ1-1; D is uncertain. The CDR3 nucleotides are TGTGCCAGTAGTTATGGAGCCAACACTGAAGCTTTCTTT. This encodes CASSYGANTEAFF.